A selection of T cell receptor beta chains follows, all from one sample in a study of regulatory T cells in long-lasting Graves disease. From the multiplex PCR reads, TCRdb called clonotypes with MiXCR, one entry per CDR3 protein. The sample carries 500,000 to 800,000 distinct CDR3 sequences, about 30% recorded once. The material sequenced was peripheral blood mononuclear cells (PBMCs), taken when the disease was refractory, from a patient treated with antithyroid drugs. These receptors all stem from a female donor with Graves disease. The CDR3 runs from the conserved cysteine through the conserved F or W. D genes are given only for firm matches. Part of the rows lack a size; the others show once, few, many or a class for expanded clones.

TRBJ1-1	-	TRBV7-9	TRBD1	CASSLLGQGPPSAFF	TGTGCCAGCAGCTTACTCGGACAGGGACCACCTAGTGCTTTCTTT
TRBJ2-7	few	TRBV13	TRBD2	CASSHQAGVASYEQYF	TGTGCCAGCAGCCACCAAGCGGGAGTCGCATCCTACGAGCAGTACTTC
TRBJ1-2	few	TRBV11-2	-	CASSPTGPGGVYGYTF	TGTGCCAGCAGCCCGACAGGCCCGGGGGGTGTCTATGGCTACACCTTC
TRBJ1-6	many	TRBV12-3/TRBV12-4	TRBD1	CASSPRQGAPLHF	TGTGCCAGCAGTCCGAGACAGGGTGCACCCCTCCACTTT
TRBJ1-2	many	TRBV11-2	-	CASSLVGGPYGYTF	TGTGCCAGCAGCTTAGTGGGCGGACCCTATGGCTACACCTTC
TRBJ2-5	many	TRBV11-2	-	CASSLGIGTQYF	TGTGCCAGCAGCTTAGGAATCGGGACCCAGTACTTC
TRBJ1-1	-	TRBV30	-	CAWRVGDTEAFF	TGTGCCTGGAGGGTTGGGGACACTGAAGCTTTCTTT
TRBJ1-2	-	TRBV6-1	-	CAISPGPPGRGYTF	TGTGCCATCTCACCGGGCCCACCAGGGCGAGGCTACACCTTC
TRBJ2-2	many	TRBV12-3/TRBV12-4	-	CASSSRVPGELFF	TGTGCCAGCAGTTCCAGGGTCCCCGGGGAGCTGTTTTTT
TRBJ2-7	-	TRBV11-2	-	CASSRRLDNYEQYF	TGTGCCAGCAGCCGGCGGTTAGATAACTACGAGCAGTACTTC
TRBJ2-2	-	TRBV5-4	-	CASSLKPATGELFF	TGTGCCAGCAGCTTGAAGCCAGCCACCGGGGAGCTGTTTTTT
TRBJ1-5	-	TRBV6-1	-	CASSDSGGPQPQHF	TGTGCCAGCAGTGACTCAGGTGGACCTCAGCCCCAGCATTTT
TRBJ1-1	-	TRBV20-1	-	CSARVPGGENTEAFF	TGCAGTGCTAGAGTTCCGGGGGGGGAGAACACTGAAGCTTTCTTT